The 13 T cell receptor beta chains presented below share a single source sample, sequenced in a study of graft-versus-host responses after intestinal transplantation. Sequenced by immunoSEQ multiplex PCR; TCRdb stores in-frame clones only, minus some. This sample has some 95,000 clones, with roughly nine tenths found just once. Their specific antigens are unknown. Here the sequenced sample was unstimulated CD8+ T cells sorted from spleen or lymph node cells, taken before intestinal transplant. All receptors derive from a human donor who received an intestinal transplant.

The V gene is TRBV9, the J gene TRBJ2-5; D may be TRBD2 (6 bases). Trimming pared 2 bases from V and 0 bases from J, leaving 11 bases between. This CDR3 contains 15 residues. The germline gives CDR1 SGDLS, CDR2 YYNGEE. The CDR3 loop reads CASSVGGANQETQYF. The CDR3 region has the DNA TGTGCCAGCAGCGTGGGGGGAGCCAACCAAGAGACCCAGTACTTC. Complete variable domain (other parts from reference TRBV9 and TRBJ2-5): DSGVTQTPKHLITATGQRVTLRCSPRSGDLSVYWYQQSLDQGLQFLIQYYNGEERAKGNILERFSAQQFPDLHSELNLSSLELGDSALYFCASSVGGANQETQYFGPGTRLLVL.

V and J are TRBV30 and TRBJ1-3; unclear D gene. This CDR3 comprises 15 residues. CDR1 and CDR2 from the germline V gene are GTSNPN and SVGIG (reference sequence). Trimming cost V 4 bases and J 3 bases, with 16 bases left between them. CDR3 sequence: CAWTDLRGIGNTIYF. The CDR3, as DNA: TGTGCCTGGACGGATCTCCGGGGAATTGGAAACACCATATATTTT.

The CDR3 DNA follows: TGTGCCAGCAGCCCCAGGGAGGGTCCTTATGGCTACACCTTC. This sequence encodes CASSPREGPYGYTF. This chain links TRBV2 with TRBJ1-2, with D perhaps TRBD1 (5 bases). CDR1 SNHLY and CDR2 FYNNEI come from the germline V gene. V was shortened by 6 bases and J by 5 bases, with 16 bases between the two germline ends. This CDR3 has 14 residues.

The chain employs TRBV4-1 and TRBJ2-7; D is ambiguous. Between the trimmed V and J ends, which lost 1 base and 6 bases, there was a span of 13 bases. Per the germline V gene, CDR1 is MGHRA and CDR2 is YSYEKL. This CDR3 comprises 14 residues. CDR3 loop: CASSQVFSPFEQYF. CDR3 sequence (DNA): TGCGCCAGCAGCCAAGTTTTCAGTCCTTTCGAGCAGTACTTC.

The DNA of the CDR3 is TGTGCCAGCAGTCCAAACAATGAGCAGTTCTTC. It is translated as CASSPNNEQFF. The chain is built from TRBV6-4 and TRBJ2-1, with D hard to call. This CDR3 is built from 11 residues. V shed 5 bases and J shed 5 bases, with 4 bases lying between them. Germline CDR1 reads MRHNA; CDR2 reads SNTAGT.

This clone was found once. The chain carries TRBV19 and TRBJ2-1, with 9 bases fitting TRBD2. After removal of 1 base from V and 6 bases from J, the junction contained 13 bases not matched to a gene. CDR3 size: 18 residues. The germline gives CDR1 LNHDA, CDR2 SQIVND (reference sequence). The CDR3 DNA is TGTGCCAGTAGTATAGGGCGGGGGGGGGCGAGGTCGGGCAATGAGCAGTTCTTC. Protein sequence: CASSIGRGGARSGNEQFF.

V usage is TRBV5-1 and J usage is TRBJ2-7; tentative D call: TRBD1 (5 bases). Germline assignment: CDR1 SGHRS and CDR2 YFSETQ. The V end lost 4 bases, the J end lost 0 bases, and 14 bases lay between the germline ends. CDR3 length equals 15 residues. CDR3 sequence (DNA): TGCGCCAGCAGCCTGACAGATCTCAGCTCCTACGAGCAGTACTTC. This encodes CASSLTDLSSYEQYF.

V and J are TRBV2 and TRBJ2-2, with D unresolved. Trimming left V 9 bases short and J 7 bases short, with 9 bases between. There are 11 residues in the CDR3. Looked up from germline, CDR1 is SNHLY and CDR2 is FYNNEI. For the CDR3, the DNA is TGTGCCAGTCGACTGGGCGGGGAGCTGTTTTTT. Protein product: CASRLGGELFF.

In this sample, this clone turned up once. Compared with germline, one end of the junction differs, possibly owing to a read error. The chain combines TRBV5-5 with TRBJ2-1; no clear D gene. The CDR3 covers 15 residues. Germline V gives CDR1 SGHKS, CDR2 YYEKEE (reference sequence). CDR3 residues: CASSQDRSGKDEQFF. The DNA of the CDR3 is TGCGCCAGCAGCCAAGATCGGTCAGGTAAAGATGAGCAGTTCTTC.

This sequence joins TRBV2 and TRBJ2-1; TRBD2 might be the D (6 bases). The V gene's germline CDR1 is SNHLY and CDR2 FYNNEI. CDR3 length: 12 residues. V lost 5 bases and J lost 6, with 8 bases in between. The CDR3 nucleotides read TGTGCCAGCAGTCCGACTAGCAATGAGCAGTTCTTC. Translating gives CASSPTSNEQFF. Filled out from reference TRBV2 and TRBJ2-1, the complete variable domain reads EPEVTQTPSHQVTQMGQEVILRCVPISNHLYFYWYRQILGQKVEFLVSFYNNEISEKSEIFDDQFSVERPDGSNFTLKIRSTKLEDSAMYFCASSPTSNEQFFGPGTRLTVL.

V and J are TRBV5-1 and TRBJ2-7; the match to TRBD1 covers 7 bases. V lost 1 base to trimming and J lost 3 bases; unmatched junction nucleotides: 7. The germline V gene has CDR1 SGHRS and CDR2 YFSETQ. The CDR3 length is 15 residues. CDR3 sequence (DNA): TGCGCCAGCAGCTTGTACGGACAGGTGGGCTACGAGCAGTACTTC. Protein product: CASSLYGQVGYEQYF.

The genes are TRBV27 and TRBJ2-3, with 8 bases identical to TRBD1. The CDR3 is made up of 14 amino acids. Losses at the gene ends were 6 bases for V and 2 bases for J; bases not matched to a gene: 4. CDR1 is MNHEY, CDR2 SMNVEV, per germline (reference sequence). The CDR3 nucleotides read TGTGCCAGCAGCTGGACAGGGAACACAGATACGCAGTATTTT. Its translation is CASSWTGNTDTQYF.

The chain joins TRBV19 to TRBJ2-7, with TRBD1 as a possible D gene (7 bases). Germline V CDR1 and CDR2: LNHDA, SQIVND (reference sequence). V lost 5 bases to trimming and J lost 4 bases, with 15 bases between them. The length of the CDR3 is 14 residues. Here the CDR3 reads CASSEAGQFYEQYF. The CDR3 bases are TGTGCCAGTAGTGAGGCGGGACAGTTTTACGAGCAGTACTTC.